This record concerns one T cell receptor beta chain sequence. CDR1 is KGHSH, CDR2 LQKENI, per germline. J gave up 6 bases and V 3 bases, and 2 bases lay outside the gene matches. The CDR3 spans 13 residues. This entry comes from a study of blood T cell repertoires in COVID-19. At the level of the study: Acute and convalescent COVID-19 specimens originated in the United States, Italy and Spain. In each case, the material was cDNA or gDNA derived from T cells, B-cell-depleted T cells, or PBMCs.

Authors' processing steps: Reference gene primers were amplified, and this amplification served to estimate nucleated cell counts. Profiling relied on immunoSEQ multiplex PCR, and the TCRdb table lists in-frame clones only, not all of them. V and J calls and clone size are those listed in that table; D and trimming were worked out from the DNA. The repertoire holds about 140,000 clones, with almost 90% as singletons. The origin of this receptor is a man aged 45-60 years with active or convalescent COVID-19. V is TRBV18 and J is TRBJ2-5; 9 nucleotides match TRBD1. The sample was peripheral blood. The CDR3 DNA sequence: TGTGCCAGCTCACCTGGACAGGGGAAGACCCAGTACTTC. This codes for CASSPGQGKTQYF.